This T cell receptor (beta chain) was captured by sequencing in a study of T-cell memory formation after mild COVID-19 (dated by TCRdb to the early 2020s). About the study as a whole: Most TCR sequence clusters were specific to one of the two donors. T-cell clones expanding and contracting after mild COVID-19 in a couple of donors were tracked by longitudinal TCRalpha and TCRbeta repertoire sequencing. The cohort comprised two young, previously healthy adult volunteers, one female and one male. Beyond this particular receptor, the publication reports: Whether the second-wave clones peaking on day 37 were SARS-CoV-2 specific was not confirmed. Contracting CD4+ clones appeared mostly in the CM and EM memory subsets, whereas CD8+ clones were enriched in EMRA. Some responding clones were detected in pre-infection memory, which suggested that pre-existing cross-reactive memory T cells had joined the SARS-CoV-2 response. The study covered only a couple of mild cases, and larger cohorts including severe cases with pre-infection samples were considered necessary. From day 15 to 85, contracting clones showed balanced CD4/CD8 phenotypes, whereas a second wave of clones that expanded from day 15 to 37 leaned towards CD4+.

Regarding this clonotype: The antigen it recognizes is unknown. Qualities for individual bases were not recorded, and no much larger clone is one base off.

Measured from the cysteine to the phenylalanine, the CDR3 is 13 residues long. Here the CDR3 DNA is all that survives: 39 bases in frame from base 1. The junction carries 5 bases between V and J, which are trimmed by 1 base and 4 bases respectively. CDR1 and CDR2 are read off the germline V gene as SGHRS and YFSETQ. This sample was sequenced with an Illumina NovaSeq 6000. TCRalpha and TCRbeta cDNA libraries were constructed by 5'RACE with constant-segment primers, with sample barcodes and unique molecular identifiers being introduced. RNA was extracted from every sample with Trizol reagent. Library amplification was performed in two PCR steps, and a second sample barcode and Illumina TruSeq adapters were introduced in the second step. Sequencing of libraries was performed on an Illumina NovaSeq with 2 x 150 bp paired-end reads. The paper's data handling went like this. With migec v1.2.7, reads were demultiplexed and then collapsed into UMI-guided consensus sequences. Using mixcr v2.1.11, UMI consensuses were aligned to TRA and TRB V and J templates and then assembled into clonotypes. Expanded or contracted clonotypes were those called significant by both edgeR and NoisET, with noise models trained on biological replicates. edgeR calls used a false discovery rate-adjusted p below 0.01 and a log2 fold-change threshold of 1. As an exploratory analysis of dynamics, max-normalized trajectories of the 1000 most abundant clonotypes were examined with PCA combined with hierarchical clustering. Separately sequenced CD4+ and CD8+ repertoires were used to assign the CD4 or CD8 phenotype of responding clones. TCRdb ran its own pipeline on the public reads, namely fastp trimming at Q25 and MiXCR clone calling, and kept in-frame beta chains. Each CDR3 protein appears once, grouped with its most common genes and DNA. TCRdb, rather than the study authors, made the V and J calls. The sample includes fewer than 300,000 distinct CDR3 sequences, with approximately 19% observed a single time. The ten largest clonotypes hold roughly 24% of the sample.

Ficoll-Paque density gradient centrifugation was the method used to isolate PBMCs. Material: PBMCs or a T cell subset sorted from them (not recorded which). Here the chain combines TRBV5-1 and TRBJ2-2, with the D gene not confidently named. The TCR comes from a man aged 18 to 30 who had mild COVID-19 (a few samples of this study predate the infection). The sample titles of this study are shuffled in the database, so cell type and time point are left out; the donor was told from shared clones. The DNA is TGCGCCAGCAGCTTGCAGGTCACCGGGGAGCTGTTTTTT. Its product reads: CASSLQVTGELFF. The CDR3 plus the reference TRBV5-1 and TRBJ2-2 genes for the other parts give the full variable domain: KAGVTQTPRYLIKTRGQQVTLSCSPISGHRSVSWYQQTPGQGLQFLFEYFSETQRNKGNFPGRFSGRQFSNSRSEMNVSTLELGDSALYLCASSLQVTGELFFGEGSRLTVL.